These T cell receptor beta chains were read from a single sample in a study of CD8 T cells in ankylosing spondylitis. One entry per CDR3 protein, called by TCRdb with MiXCR from the 5' RACE reads. The sample lists fewer than 750,000 distinct CDR3 sequences, around 17% seen once, with about a fifth in the top ten. The sample was blood, either unsorted or a sorted T cell fraction (not recorded which). These receptors were obtained from a male donor with ankylosing spondylitis. Each CDR3 is given with its conserved first and last residue. The D gene is left open where the match is weak. A clone size is listed for some rows: how often the clone was seen (once, few, many), or a class if it is expanded.

size | D | J | V | DNA | CDR3
few | TRBD1 | TRBJ2-2 | TRBV3-1 | TGTGCCAGCAGCCAACCTCTGACAGGGTACACCGGGGAGCTGTTTTTT | CASSQPLTGYTGELFF
. | . | TRBJ1-1 | TRBV12-3/TRBV12-4 | TGTGCCAGCAGTTACTTGGGCACTGAAGCTTTCTTT | CASSYLGTEAFF
few | . | TRBJ2-2 | TRBV7-9 | TGTGCCAGCACCGTATCCCCAGGGATCACCGGGGAGCTGTTTTTT | CASTVSPGITGELFF
few | TRBD2 | TRBJ2-1 | TRBV12-3/TRBV12-4 | TGTGCCAGCAGTTCAGCGGGGGTCCGCTACAATGAGCAGTTCTTC | CASSSAGVRYNEQFF
. | . | TRBJ2-2 | TRBV15 | TGTGCCACCAGCAGAGATCGGGGACACCTCACCGGGGAGCTGTTTTTT | CATSRDRGHLTGELFF
. | . | TRBJ2-1 | TRBV5-1 | TGCGCCAGCAGCTTGTCGTCTACGAACAATGAGCAGTTCTTC | CASSLSSTNNEQFF
. | . | TRBJ1-3 | TRBV12-3/TRBV12-4 | TGTGCCAGCAGTTTACACCAGGGTGGAAACACCATATATTTT | CASSLHQGGNTIYF
few | TRBD1 | TRBJ1-4 | TRBV7-9 | TGTGCCAGCAGCTTAGCGGGGACAGGGTATGAAAAACTGTTTTTT | CASSLAGTGYEKLFF
few | TRBD1 | TRBJ1-2 | TRBV7-2 | TGTGCCAGCAGCTACATACAGGGGGCGAACTATGGCTACACCTTC | CASSYIQGANYGYTF
. | TRBD2 | TRBJ2-1 | TRBV9 | TGTGCCAGCAGCGAAAGGAGCGGGGGGGTCACTAGTGAGCAGTTCTTC | CASSERSGGVTSEQFF
. | . | TRBJ2-1 | TRBV12-3/TRBV12-4 | TGTGCCAGCAGTTCAAGGGAGGAGGTTAACCTATATAATGAGCAGTTCTTC | CASSSREEVNLYNEQFF
. | . | TRBJ2-1 | TRBV10-3 | TGTGCCATCGGGACGAGCTCCTACAATGAGCAGTTCTTC | CAIGTSSYNEQFF
few | . | TRBJ1-6 | TRBV18 | TGTGCCAGCTCACCAAACAGTTTGCTTAATAATTCACCCCTCCACTTT | CASSPNSLLNNSPLHF
. | TRBD2 | TRBJ2-7 | TRBV7-9 | TGTGCCAGCAGCTTAGTCCTAGCGGGGCCAAGCTCCTACGAGCAGTACTTC | CASSLVLAGPSSYEQYF
. | . | TRBJ2-1 | TRBV12-3/TRBV12-4 | TGTGCCAGCAGTTTGAAGTATGAGCAGTTCTTC | CASSLKYEQFF
. | TRBD2 | TRBJ2-1 | TRBV6-1 | TGTGCCAGCAGTGGGGGGGGAACCCAAGGACATGAGCAGTTCTTC | CASSGGGTQGHEQFF
. | . | TRBJ1-2 | TRBV11-2 | TGTGCCAGCAGCTTACGGGGTCACTATGGCTACACCTTC | CASSLRGHYGYTF